What follows is one T cell receptor (beta chain) and its context. This sample was taken from a study of CD8 T cells in Susac syndrome. Blood CD8+ and CD4+ T cells underwent high-throughput TCR beta sequencing. CDR3 length equals 13 residues. Germline assignment: CDR1 SQVTM and CDR2 ANQGSEA. Losses at the gene ends were 3 bases for V and 6 bases for J; bases not matched to a gene: 6. RNA, at roughly 0.45 to 1 ug, was reverse transcribed with random hexamers. TCRdb itself ran the immunoSEQ multiplex PCR reads through MiXCR, one entry per CDR3 protein. In the table there are about 120,000 distinct CDR3 sequences, 92% of which are singletons.

The sample comprised CD4+ T cells from PBMCs. The chain uses TRBV29-1 and TRBJ1-1; TRBD1 matches at 8 bases. The TCR was taken from a human donor in good health. CDR3 loop: CSVDGQGSAEAFF. CDR3 in DNA: TGCAGCGTTGACGGACAGGGAAGCGCTGAAGCTTTCTTT. Together with reference TRBV29-1 and TRBJ1-1, the CDR3 gives the full variable domain: SAVISQKPSRDICQRGTSLTIQCQVDSQVTMMFWYRQQPGQSLTLIATANQGSEATYESGFVIDKFPISRPNLTFSTLTVSNMSPEDSSIYLCSVDGQGSAEAFFGQGTRLTVV.